Following are 8 T cell receptor beta chains from one sample sequenced in a study of blood T cell repertoires in COVID-19. The method was immunoSEQ multiplex PCR; TCRdb's version includes in-frame clones alone and lacks a portion of them. Altogether around 150,000 clones are present, 80% to 85% being singletons, with the ten largest covering about an eighth. Sequencing was carried out using PBMCs or T cells enriched from blood (not recorded which). These receptors were collected from a woman aged 55-75 years who had recovered from COVID-19.

The chain couples TRBV2 to TRBJ2-3, with TRBD1 matching 7 bases. Germline V lookup: CDR1 SNHLY, CDR2 FYNNEI. Germline trimming cut 7 bases from V and 1 base from J; bases unmatched to any gene: 5. The CDR3 runs 14 residues. The CDR3 spells CASTYRGGTDTQYF. CDR3 bases: TGTGCCAGCACCTACAGGGGTGGCACAGATACGCAGTATTTT.

The chain employs TRBV4-1 and TRBJ2-3; 10 nucleotides match TRBD2. V was pared by 1 base and J by 3 bases, with 1 base of the junction left unmatched. The CDR3 is made up of 15 amino acids. Germline CDR1 reads MGHRA; CDR2 reads YSYEKL. CDR3: CASSQVGLATDTQYF. In DNA, the CDR3 is TGCGCCAGCAGCCAAGTGGGACTAGCGACAGATACGCAGTATTTT.

This CDR3 reads CASSEEGDRGLYEQYF. The CDR3 region has the DNA TGTGCCAGCAGTGAAGAGGGGGACAGGGGCCTTTACGAGCAGTACTTC. The rearrangement joins TRBV2 to TRBJ2-7; 10 nucleotides align to TRBD1. V gave up 1 base and J gave up 4 bases; unmatched junction bases: 7. The CDR3 is 16 amino acids. Germline CDR1 SNHLY, CDR2 FYNNEI.

The chain carries TRBV19 and TRBJ1-2; no firm D call. V shed 6 bases and J shed 8 bases, with 10 bases lying between them. Germline CDR1 reads LNHDA; CDR2 reads SQIVND (reference sequence). This CDR3 comprises 11 residues. CDR3 sequence: CASRFSVGYTF. The CDR3 DNA is TGTGCCAGTAGGTTCTCTGTGGGCTACACCTTC. The entire variable domain, with the rest obtained from reference TRBV19 and TRBJ1-2, is as follows: DGGITQSPKYLFRKEGQNVTLSCEQNLNHDAMYWYRQDPGQGLRLIYYSQIVNDFQKGDIAEGYSVSREKKESFPLTVTSAQKNPTAFYLCASRFSVGYTFGSGTRLTVV.

The V call is TRBV5-1, the J call TRBJ2-7; 7 nucleotides line up with TRBD1. The CDR3 spans 15 residues. Germline loops: CDR1 SGHRS, CDR2 YFSETQ. The trim removed 3 bases at V and 4 bases at J, leaving 10 bases unmatched. The CDR3 here is CASSSAPTGSYEQYF. The CDR3 coding sequence is TGCGCCAGCAGCTCCGCTCCGACAGGGAGTTACGAGCAGTACTTC.

The chain recombines TRBV6-5 with TRBJ2-3; D gene ambiguous. Germline CDR1 and CDR2: MNHEY and SVGAGI. Trimming cost V 5 bases and J 0 bases, with 9 bases left between them. The CDR3 consists of 14 residues. CDR3 in amino acids: CASSMAPSTDTQYF. The CDR3 DNA is TGTGCCAGCAGTATGGCCCCTAGCACAGATACGCAGTATTTT.

This chain links TRBV5-4 with TRBJ1-1, with D maybe TRBD1 (5 bases). The germline V and J ends were trimmed by 0 bases and 1 base, with 10 bases remaining between them. The CDR3 loop spans 15 amino acids. Per germline, CDR1 SGHNT and CDR2 YYREEE (reference sequence). The CDR3 sequence: CASSLDGGRNTEAFF. The CDR3 DNA follows: TGTGCCAGCAGCTTGGATGGGGGGAGGAACACTGAAGCTTTCTTT.

The CDR3: CASSPGESTEAFF. The CDR3 DNA is TGCGCCAGCAGTCCGGGGGAGAGCACTGAAGCTTTCTTT. The chain carries TRBV5-1 and TRBJ1-1; D possibly corresponds to TRBD1 (5 bases). V was cut by 5 bases and J by 4 bases, with 12 bases left in between. The germline gives CDR1 SGHRS, CDR2 YFSETQ. This CDR3 has 13 amino acids.